This entry lists 27 T cell receptor beta chains sequenced from one sample in a study of molecular identifiers for immune sequencing clone quantification. MiXCR, run by TCRdb on the PCR reads, gives a single entry per CDR3 protein. The sample lists 250,000 to 400,000 distinct CDR3 sequences; about a fifth were seen once. Sequences were obtained from naive CD8+ T cells from blood, with Jurkat cell RNA spiked in. The subset: FACS-sorted CD8+CD4-CCR7+CD45RA+ naive T cells. The receptors originated from a human donor in good health. Some libraries in this study had Jurkat cell RNA spiked in.

This clonotype was counted many times. The genes are TRBV4-3 and TRBJ2-5; unclear D gene. Germline-derived CDR1 and CDR2 are LGHNA and YSLEER. V gave up 1 base and J gave up 5 bases, with 8 bases separating them. This CDR3 is 13 amino acids long. Written as DNA, the CDR3 is TGCGCCAGCAGCCAAGGGCCACACGAGACCCAGTACTTC. Amino acids: CASSQGPHETQYF.

This clonotype was counted at least ten times. The genes are TRBV30 and TRBJ2-7, with D perhaps matching TRBD2 (6 bases). This CDR3 region has 14 residues. Per the germline V gene, CDR1 is GTSNPN and CDR2 is SVGIG (reference sequence). The V gene lost 4 bases and the J gene lost 3 bases, with 16 bases spanning the gap. As DNA, the CDR3 is TGTGCCTGGACCGCCGGAGCGGGCCTCTACGAGCAGTACTTC. Protein sequence: CAWTAGAGLYEQYF.

This chain uses TRBV10-1 with TRBJ1-5, with D possibly TRBD1 on 5 matching bases. Per germline, CDR1 WNHNN and CDR2 SYGVQD (reference sequence). Between the trimmed V and J ends, which lost 8 bases and 2 bases, there was a span of 16 bases. CDR3 length: 15 residues. The CDR3: CASGTVPMGNQPQHF. The CDR3 DNA follows: TGCGCCAGCGGGACCGTACCCATGGGCAATCAGCCCCAGCATTTT.

At least ten counts were recorded for this clonotype. This chain links TRBV7-9 with TRBJ2-2, with 10 bases that match TRBD2. Germline values: CDR1 SEHNR, CDR2 FQNEAQ (reference sequence). The J segment lost 4 bases and the V segment lost 2 bases, leaving 7 bases of the junction unmatched. The CDR3 spans 17 residues. The CDR3 loop reads CASSLRASGSATGELFF. CDR3 in DNA: TGTGCCAGCAGCTTAAGAGCTAGCGGGAGTGCCACCGGGGAGCTGTTTTTT.

The chain carries TRBV4-1 and TRBJ2-7, with D tentatively TRBD2 (6 bases). This CDR3 contains 15 residues. The ends were cut back, 0 bases at V and 5 bases at J, with 14 bases in the middle. Germline CDR1 and CDR2: MGHRA and YSYEKL. CDR3 coding DNA: TGCGCCAGCAGCCAAGAATTCCGGGAGTCCCACGAGCAGTACTTC. This gives the protein CASSQEFRESHEQYF.

This chain connects TRBV28 to TRBJ1-1; the match to TRBD1 covers 10 bases. The germline V gene has CDR1 MDHEN and CDR2 SYDVKM. Unmatched junction bases numbered 16, after V lost 7 bases and J lost 11 bases. CDR3 size: 15 residues. CDR3 DNA sequence: TGTGCCAGCACCAACCGGGGGACAGGGGAGATTCGGGCTTTCTTT. It translates to CASTNRGTGEIRAFF.

This clonotype turned up a few times. The chain couples TRBV7-9 to TRBJ2-7; tentative D call: TRBD1 (6 bases). V lost 10 bases and J lost 5, with 18 bases in between. The CDR3 extends over 13 amino acids. CDR1 and CDR2 (germline): SEHNR, FQNEAQ (reference sequence). The CDR3 here is CAIPIDRGNEQYF. In DNA form, the CDR3 reads TGTGCCATTCCGATTGATAGGGGGAACGAGCAGTACTTC.

Note on this clonotype: This could be a read error, since a much larger clone is one nucleotide away. The DNA for the CDR3 is TGTGCCAGCAGCCAGGATCCCGGGACACTCAATCCACCCCTCCACTTT. This gives the protein CASSQDPGTLNPPLHF. The chain joins TRBV3-1 to TRBJ1-6; tentatively, D is TRBD1 (6 bases). The V gene's germline CDR1 is LGHDT and CDR2 YNNKEL (reference sequence). The V and J ends lost 3 bases and 11 bases respectively, with 20 bases between them. The CDR3 spans 16 residues.

In its sample, this clonotype was seen once. A much larger clone lies a single base off, so this may be a read error. V gene TRBV7-8 combines with J gene TRBJ1-4; D ambiguous. V was clipped by 5 bases and J by 7 bases, with 11 bases between them. The length of the CDR3 is 13 residues. Germline V gives CDR1 SGHVS, CDR2 FQNEAQ. The chain's CDR3 is CASSPRAGEKLFF. In nucleotides, the CDR3 is TGTGCCAGCAGCCCGAGGGCGGGTGAAAAACTGTTTTTT.

The chain employs TRBV29-1 and TRBJ1-2, with 11 bases that match TRBD1. There are 14 residues in the CDR3. The V gene end was trimmed by 4 bases and the J gene end by 8 bases; junction bases not matched to a gene: 9. CDR1 and CDR2 from the germline V gene are SQVTM and ANQGSEA. As DNA, the CDR3 is TGCAGCGTTGTTCTGTGGACAGGGGGCGAGGGCTACACCTTC. Encoded protein: CSVVLWTGGEGYTF.

This clonotype was found many times. The chain is built from TRBV7-6 and TRBJ1-3; a possible D gene is TRBD1 (5 bases). This CDR3 is 15 amino acids long. The V and J ends lost 3 bases and 0 bases respectively, with 9 bases between them. Germline V gene lookup returns CDR1 SGHVS and CDR2 FNYEAQ. CDR3 in DNA: TGTGCCAGCAGCTTGACTGACAGCTCTGGAAACACCATATATTTT. It yields the protein CASSLTDSSGNTIYF.

Of note for this clonotype: A much larger clone differs by one base, so this may be a read error. This chain links TRBV5-6 with TRBJ2-1; the match to TRBD2 covers 7 bases. The CDR3 totals 16 residues. V lost 4 bases and J lost 10; bases outside the gene matches: 17. Germline V gene data show CDR1 as SGHDT and CDR2 as YYEEEE. CDR3 nucleotides: TGTGCCAGCAGCCCCGCCGCGGCTAGCGGAATCTACGAGCAGTTCTTC. Translation gives CASSPAAASGIYEQFF.

This chain links TRBV20-1 with TRBJ1-5; 8 bases line up with TRBD1. Germline V gene lookup returns CDR1 DFQATT and CDR2 SNEGSKA (reference sequence). V dropped 5 bases and J dropped 6; count of bases not matched to a gene: 12. The CDR3 sequence is 15 residues long. The CDR3 nucleotides are TGCAGTGCTGCCCCGGGACAGGTCTCGGGTCAGCCCCAGCATTTT. Translating gives CSAAPGQVSGQPQHF.

This clonotype was counted a few times. This chain connects TRBV11-2 to TRBJ1-2; D possibly corresponds to TRBD1 (5 bases). From germline, CDR1 is SGHAT and CDR2 FQNNGV. V lost 2 bases and J 6 bases, leaving 25 bases between the germline ends. This CDR3 has 18 residues. This CDR3 reads CASSLTAGLPDNWNGYTF. CDR3 nucleotide sequence: TGTGCCAGCAGCTTAACGGCGGGGTTACCGGACAACTGGAATGGCTACACCTTC. The full variable domain, rest sourced from reference TRBV11-2 and TRBJ1-2, is EAGVAQSPRYKIIEKRQSVAFWCNPISGHATLYWYQQILGQGPKLLIQFQNNGVVDDSQLPKDRFSAERLKGVDSTLKIQPAKLEDSAVYLCASSLTAGLPDNWNGYTFGSGTRLTVV.

A note on this clonotype: A much larger clonotype is one base distant, so this may be a read error. V is TRBV11-2 and J is TRBJ2-5; no clear D gene. The germline V gene has CDR1 SGHAT and CDR2 FQNNGV. The CDR3 runs 15 residues. The CDR3 DNA sequence: TGTGCCAGCAGCTTAGGGACCTCCAACACGGAGACCCAGCACTTC. Its translation: CASSLGTSNTETQHF.

This clonotype was counted at least ten times. The chain recombines TRBV6-1 with TRBJ2-5; D is perhaps TRBD1 or TRBD2 (6 bases each). The CDR3 runs to 14 residues. V gave up 2 bases and J gave up 2 bases, with 9 bases separating them. CDR1 and CDR2 from the germline V gene are MNHNS and SASEGT. CDR3 amino acids: CASSEWRGQETQYF. CDR3 coding DNA: TGTGCCAGCAGTGAATGGAGGGGGCAAGAGACCCAGTACTTC.

The CDR3 is CASSSGTGGIWEKLFF. CDR3 DNA: TGTGCCAGCAGCTCCGGGACAGGGGGCATTTGGGAAAAACTGTTTTTT. V is TRBV7-9 and J is TRBJ1-4, with TRBD1 identical over 12 bases. The CDR3 loop spans 16 amino acids. The germline V gene encodes CDR1 SEHNR and CDR2 FQNEAQ (reference sequence). V shed 4 bases, J shed 8 bases, and the junction held 8 bases outside the gene matches.

This clonotype has ten or more counts. The junction differs from germline at one of its ends, possibly a read error. This sequence joins TRBV7-9 and TRBJ2-3; D not resolved. Germline V lookup: CDR1 SEHNR, CDR2 FQNEAQ (reference sequence). The length of the CDR3 is 12 residues. The CDR3 DNA sequence: TGTGCCAGCAGCCTGAGCAGAGATACGCAGTATTTT. Translated: CASSLSRDTQYF.

The sample holds a few counts of this clonotype. V is TRBV27 and J is TRBJ2-3; D tentatively reads TRBD1 or TRBD2 (6 bases each). This CDR3 is built from 16 residues. Per germline, CDR1 MNHEY and CDR2 SMNVEV (reference sequence). V was cut by 1 base and J by 4 bases, with 15 bases left in between. In nucleotides, the CDR3 is TGTGCCAGCAGTTTATTGGGTGTGGGGGGCCCAGATACGCAGTATTTT. Translation gives CASSLLGVGGPDTQYF.

This clonotype was observed a single time. The chain recombines TRBV30 with TRBJ1-4; 7 bases are shared with TRBD1. The length of the CDR3 is 14 residues. V trimming: 5 bases; J trimming: 0 bases; junction bases outside the gene matches: 3. CDR1 is GTSNPN, CDR2 SVGIG, per germline (reference sequence). CDR3 bases: TGTGCCTGGTCCGGGACAGCAACTAATGAAAAACTGTTTTTT. It translates to CAWSGTATNEKLFF.

The sample holds many counts of this clonotype. This sequence joins TRBV7-3 and TRBJ2-6; D is unclear. Germline CDR1 is SGHTA and CDR2 is FQGTGA. V was shortened by 3 bases and J by 2 bases, with 8 bases between the two germline ends. There are 15 residues in the CDR3. As DNA, the CDR3 is TGTGCCAGCAGCTTCGACGTAGCTGGGGCCAACGTCCTGACTTTC. Its protein is CASSFDVAGANVLTF.

There are a few counts of this clonotype. The chain carries TRBV6-5 and TRBJ2-1; perhaps TRBD1 as D (6 bases). There are 15 residues in the CDR3. V lost 0 bases to trimming and J lost 7 bases, with 13 bases between them. Germline CDR1 MNHEY, CDR2 SVGAGI. Written as DNA, the CDR3 is TGTGCCAGCAGTTACTCGAAGGGGGTTTGGAATGAGCAGTTCTTC. Its translation is CASSYSKGVWNEQFF.

Ten or more counts support this clonotype. The gene calls are TRBV30 and TRBJ2-3; TRBD2 agrees at 8 bases. V lost 2 bases and J lost 5; bases outside the gene matches: 9. This CDR3 is 15 amino acids long. In germline, CDR1 is GTSNPN, CDR2 SVGIG (reference sequence). The CDR3 loop reads CAWSRSGSSVDTQYF. DNA for the CDR3: TGTGCCTGGAGTCGGAGCGGGAGTTCGGTAGATACGCAGTATTTT.

Comments on this clonotype: A much larger clone lies a single base off, so this may be a read error. This chain links TRBV6-5 with TRBJ2-7; D is perhaps TRBD1 (6 bases). The CDR3 totals 14 residues. The germline V gene has CDR1 MNHEY and CDR2 SVGAGI. The CDR3 loop is CASSHSAGDYEQYF. In nucleotides, the CDR3 is TGTGCCAGCAGTCACTCTGCAGGGGACTACGAGCAGTACTTC.

This sequence joins TRBV30 and TRBJ1-5; D unresolved. There are 13 residues in the CDR3. The V and J ends lost 2 bases and 5 bases respectively, with 10 bases between them. Germline V lookup: CDR1 GTSNPN, CDR2 SVGIG (reference sequence). DNA of the CDR3: TGTGCCTGGAGTTGGGGAAACGATCAGCCCCAGCATTTT. Amino acid sequence: CAWSWGNDQPQHF. Variable domain in full (rest from reference TRBV30 and TRBJ1-5): SQTIHQWPATLVQPVGSPLSLECTVEGTSNPNLYWYRQAAGRGLQLLFYSVGIGQISSEVPQNLSASRPQDRQFILSSKKLLLSDSGFYLCAWSWGNDQPQHFGDGTRLSIL.

The sample holds many counts of this clonotype. The chain carries TRBV19 and TRBJ2-1; 7 bases fit TRBD2. From germline, CDR1 is LNHDA and CDR2 SQIVND (reference sequence). The V segment lost 6 bases and the J segment 10 bases; nucleotides outside the gene matches: 6. This CDR3 comprises 12 residues. This chain's CDR3 is CASSTGTTEQFF. The CDR3 nucleotides read TGTGCCAGTAGCACTGGGACTACAGAGCAGTTCTTC.

This clonotype was seen many times. The chain has TRBV19 and TRBJ1-5; D might be TRBD1 (5 bases). The CDR3 has 13 residues. The germline V gene has CDR1 LNHDA and CDR2 SQIVND (reference sequence). V was cut by 5 bases and J by 5 bases, with 10 bases left in between. CDR3 sequence: CASSAGTHQPQHF. The CDR3 DNA follows: TGTGCCAGTAGTGCCGGGACCCATCAGCCCCAGCATTTT.